These 17 T cell receptor beta chains came from one sample sequenced in a study of OX40 agonist ivuxolimab in advanced cancers. Repertoires were generated with immunoSEQ multiplex PCR, while TCRdb's copy carries only in-frame clones and drops some. The sample yields about 81,000 clones, about 86% seen once. This sample comprised CD4+ or CD8+ T cells sorted from blood, obtained in a trial of the OX40 agonist ivuxolimab. These receptor sequences come from an adult with an advanced solid tumor such as melanoma, head and neck, liver or kidney cancer.

The genes are TRBV30 and TRBJ2-5, with D perhaps matching TRBD1 (5 bases). Matching the DNA end better, TRBJ2-7 makes the J call doubtful. CDR1 is GTSNPN, CDR2 SVGIG, per germline (reference sequence). The CDR3 extends over 14 amino acids. Here the CDR3 reads CAWSGMALGDEQYF. The CDR3 coding sequence is TGTGCCTGGAGTGGAATGGCATTAGGGGACGAGCAGTACTTC.

This chain joins TRBV7-9 and TRBJ2-7; possible D gene TRBD1, 7 bases. The CDR3 length is 15 residues. Germline V gives CDR1 SEHNR, CDR2 FQNEAQ (reference sequence). The V gene lost 2 bases and the J gene lost 7 bases, with 18 bases spanning the gap. As DNA, the CDR3 is TGTGCCAGCAGCTTATCGCAGGGGGGCCTCTGGGAGCAGTACGTC. This sequence encodes CASSLSQGGLWEQYV.

The chain carries TRBV6-5 and TRBJ2-3; D is possibly TRBD1 or TRBD2 (7 bases each). Trimming stripped 3 bases from V and 4 bases from J, with 17 bases between. Germline-derived CDR1 and CDR2 are MNHEY and SVGAGI. The CDR3 runs to 16 residues. The CDR3 region is CASSYNRGLSSDTQYF. The CDR3, as DNA: TGTGCCAGCAGTTATAACAGGGGACTATCCTCAGATACGCAGTATTTT.

Turning to this clone: This clone may be a read error of a much larger clone one base away. The V call is TRBV28, the J call TRBJ1-5; unclear D gene. The CDR3 is made up of 13 amino acids. Germline CDR1 and CDR2: MDHEN and SYDVKM. The ends were cut back, 5 bases at V and 0 bases at J, with 5 bases in the middle. CDR3 amino acids: CASSPDSNQPQHF. Here the CDR3 DNA reads TGTGCCAGCAGTCCAGATAGCAATCAGCCCCAGCATTTT.

The table lists this clone with a few counts. J is TRBJ1-4 and V is TRBV6-5; 7 nucleotides line up with TRBD1. CDR1 and CDR2 from the germline V gene are MNHEY and SVGAGI. Trimming removed 5 bases from V and 8 bases from J; junction bases left unmatched: 11. The CDR3 has 15 residues. CDR3: CASSPGSGGGEKLFF. For the CDR3, the DNA is TGTGCCAGCAGTCCCGGCTCAGGGGGAGGAGAAAAACTGTTTTTT.

The chain is built from TRBV9 and TRBJ2-1; the D is unclear. Trimming cost V 3 bases and J 0 bases, with 10 bases left between them. This CDR3 region has 15 residues. CDR1 and CDR2 from the germline V gene are SGDLS and YYNGEE. CDR3 DNA: TGTGCCAGCAGCGCCAATTGGGGCTCCTACAATGAGCAGTTCTTC. Residues: CASSANWGSYNEQFF.

The chain employs TRBV7-9 and TRBJ1-6, with TRBD1 identical over 8 bases. CDR3 length: 15 amino acids. Germline-derived CDR1 and CDR2 are SEHNR and FQNEAQ (reference sequence). V gave up 5 bases and J gave up 9 bases; unmatched junction bases: 9. CDR3 loop: CASSVETGVGSPLHF. Written as DNA, the CDR3 is TGTGCCAGCAGCGTGGAGACAGGGGTGGGTTCACCCCTCCACTTT.

The rearrangement joins TRBV19 to TRBJ2-3; D is perhaps TRBD1 or TRBD2 (5 bases each). The CDR3 is 14 amino acids. Germline V gene sequence: CDR1 LNHDA, CDR2 SQIVND (reference sequence). V was shortened by 5 bases and J by 5 bases, with 14 bases between the two germline ends. This CDR3 is CASSPPQGRDTQYF. CDR3 DNA: TGTGCCAGTAGTCCCCCTCAGGGACGAGATACGCAGTATTTT.

The chain combines TRBV7-3 with TRBJ1-1, with unresolved D. Germline CDR1 and CDR2: SGHTA and FQGTGA. V gave up 2 bases and J gave up 0 bases, with 10 bases separating them. This CDR3 region has 15 residues. CDR3 region: CASSLYGSLNTEAFF. The CDR3 region has the DNA TGTGCCAGCAGCTTATACGGCAGTCTGAACACTGAAGCTTTCTTT.

V gene TRBV28 combines with J gene TRBJ2-2, with D maybe TRBD2 (5 bases). From germline, CDR1 is MDHEN and CDR2 SYDVKM. V shed 2 bases and J shed 0 bases, with 7 bases lying between them. The CDR3 extends over 15 amino acids. CDR3 bases: TGTGCCAGCAGTTTAAAACTAGCGAACACCGGGGAGCTGTTTTTT. This encodes CASSLKLANTGELFF.

The V call is TRBV7-3, the J call TRBJ2-3; D possibly corresponds to TRBD2 (5 bases). Trimming cost V 5 bases and J 8 bases, with 14 bases left between them. Germline V gives CDR1 SGHTA, CDR2 FQGTGA. The CDR3 is made up of 13 amino acids. The chain's CDR3 is CASSSGREGTQYF. As DNA, the CDR3 is TGTGCCAGCAGCAGCGGTCGAGAGGGTACGCAGTATTTT.

This chain links TRBV6-6 with TRBJ1-5, with D possibly matching TRBD1 (6 bases). Germline CDR1 reads MNHNY; CDR2 reads SVGAGI (reference sequence). V was pared by 5 bases and J by 0 bases, with 14 bases between. CDR3 length: 16 residues. The CDR3 region is CASSGNRANSNQPQHF. The CDR3 region has the DNA TGTGCCAGCAGTGGCAACAGGGCCAATAGCAATCAGCCCCAGCATTTT.

V usage is TRBV18 and J usage is TRBJ2-2; 10 nucleotides align to TRBD2. Trimming cost V 6 bases and J 4 bases; bases outside gene matches: 8. This CDR3 contains 16 residues. Germline CDR1 and CDR2: KGHSH and LQKENI. This chain's CDR3 is CASSPTSGVRTGELFF. In nucleotides, the CDR3 is TGTGCCAGCTCGCCTACTAGCGGGGTTCGCACCGGGGAGCTGTTTTTT.

The chain joins TRBV5-1 to TRBJ2-1; 7 bases fit TRBD2. Germline CDR1 and CDR2: SGHRS and YFSETQ. After removal of 1 base from V and 4 bases from J, the junction contained 5 bases not matched to a gene. This CDR3 comprises 15 residues. This CDR3 reads CASSLLAGSYNEQFF. CDR3 DNA sequence: TGCGCCAGCAGCTTGTTAGCGGGCTCTTACAATGAGCAGTTCTTC.

Details on this clone: One end of the junction varies from germline; a read error may be responsible. The J gene is TRBJ2-1, the V gene TRBV4-3; TRBD1 matches at 8 bases. The CDR3 consists of 16 residues. Looked up from germline, CDR1 is LGHNA and CDR2 is YSLEER. The CDR3 nucleotides read TGCACCAGCAGCCCACAGGGGGAAGTCCCCTACAATGAGCAGTTCTTC. Its protein is CTSSPQGEVPYNEQFF.

J is TRBJ1-1 and V is TRBV6-5, with 11 nucleotides matching TRBD1. This CDR3 is built from 15 residues. J gave up 4 bases and V 2 bases, and 3 bases lay outside the gene matches. The germline gives CDR1 MNHEY, CDR2 SVGAGI. The CDR3 protein is CASSYRTGGVTEAFF. CDR3 DNA sequence: TGTGCCAGCAGTTACCGGACAGGGGGCGTCACTGAAGCTTTCTTT.

V usage is TRBV19 and J usage is TRBJ2-1; TRBD1 is a possible D gene (6 bases). CDR3 size: 16 residues. Trimming cost V 0 bases and J 8 bases, with 17 bases left between them. The germline CDR1 and CDR2 sequences are LNHDA and SQIVND (reference sequence). CDR3 DNA sequence: TGTGCCAGTAGTATAGATCGGGACACCCCTTACGATGAGCAGTTCTTC. Translating gives CASSIDRDTPYDEQFF.